Listed below are T cell receptor beta chains from one sample, sequenced in a study of T-cell reconstitution after alpha-beta-depleted transplantation in children. TCRdb re-called the PCR reads with MiXCR, one entry per CDR3 protein. This table has 700,000 to 950,000 distinct CDR3 sequences, roughly 15% appearing once. The starting material was PBMCs, mostly from graft donor cells, obtained 360 days after TCRalphabeta/CD19-depleted stem cell transplant. The receptors were gathered from a male patient under 18 who had a stem cell transplant for acute lymphoblastic leukemia, so the T cells may come from the graft donor. The CDR3 runs from the conserved cysteine through the conserved F or W.

V | CDR3
TRBV18 | CASSPGQTLIVETQYF
TRBV4-1 | CASAPTSGKAEQFF
TRBV12-5 | CASGLVLGASYEQYF
TRBV20-1 | CSASPGQGVFTEAFF
TRBV5-1 | CASSHSTGGYEQYF
TRBV7-2 | CASSEREGVNEQYF
TRBV18 | CASSPLAGDHTGELFF
TRBV27 | CASSSLFSDVSPREQYF
TRBV10-3 | CAIGPGLGRDEQFF
TRBV5-1 | CASSIPAYEQYF
TRBV5-5 | CASSSSRWGEKLFF
TRBV7-6 | CASTRGQNYEQYF
TRBV20-1 | CSAAPGSSWNLAKNIQYF
TRBV30 | CAWSVRALGEQYF
TRBV4-1 | CASSQVQGGGTEAFF
TRBV6-4 | CASSDSTRWDQPQHF
TRBV9 | CASSVGPGRAIPGRVDWQYF
TRBV18 | CASSHGQGAPSGNTIYF
TRBV29-1 | CSAEDYPHTDTQYF
TRBV9 | CASEGVGSGANVLTF
TRBV6-1 | CASSLRRPTYEQYF
TRBV5-6 | CASSWGGGTQFF
TRBV5-1 | CASSLALAGHNEQFF
TRBV12-3/TRBV12-4 | CASSLVPGGETEAFF
TRBV5-1 | CASSVSGRMNEQYF
TRBV5-1 | CASSLWPGTGAQETQYF
TRBV5-8 | CASSGWAGYAGGETQYF
TRBV5-1 | CASSLRPSVDTQYF
TRBV5-1 | CASSMEGPSYEQYF
TRBV7-8 | CASSSHSGRLVDTQYF
TRBV29-1 | CSVELAHNYEQYF
TRBV15 | CATSGQREVPTDTQYF
TRBV12-3/TRBV12-4 | CASTSGDSYNEQFF
TRBV3-1 | CASNRGGQGTSGSIDEQYF
TRBV5-1 | CASSGGLRRQETQYF
TRBV29-1 | CSVDSYSYNEQFF
TRBV10-3 | CAISDAGTGAEKLFF
TRBV5-1 | CASTGADGNTIYF
TRBV6-5 | CASSSLQGAHRYEQFF
TRBV5-1 | CASSPTGRETQYF
TRBV5-1 | CASSPTGTSGNNEQFF
TRBV29-1 | CSVSPHTEAFF
TRBV6-1 | CATFSGGSYNEQFF
TRBV29-1 | CSVEAQGATDTQYF
TRBV29-1 | CSALSLSGLILTDTQYF
TRBV6-4 | CAQIRDRESSEQFF
TRBV20-1 | CSARDRVLVQYF